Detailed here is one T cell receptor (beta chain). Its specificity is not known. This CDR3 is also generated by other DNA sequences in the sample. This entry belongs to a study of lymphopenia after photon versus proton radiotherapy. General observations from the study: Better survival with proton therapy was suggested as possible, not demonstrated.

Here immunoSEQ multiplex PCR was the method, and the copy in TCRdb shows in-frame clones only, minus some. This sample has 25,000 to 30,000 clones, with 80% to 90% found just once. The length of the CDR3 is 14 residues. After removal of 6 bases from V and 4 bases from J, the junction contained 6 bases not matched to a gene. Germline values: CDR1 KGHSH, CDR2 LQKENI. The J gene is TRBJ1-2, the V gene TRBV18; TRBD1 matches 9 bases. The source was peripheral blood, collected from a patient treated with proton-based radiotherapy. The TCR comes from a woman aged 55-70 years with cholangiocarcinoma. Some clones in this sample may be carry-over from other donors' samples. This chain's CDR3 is CASSRTGERYGYTF. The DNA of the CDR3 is TGTGCCAGCTCGCGGACAGGGGAACGCTATGGCTACACCTTC.